The source of this T cell receptor beta chain is a study of blood T cells in healthy people across ages. Findings and limits, study-wide: PBMCs went unsorted, and a conclusive naive versus antigen-experienced comparison was therefore prevented. The fall in TCR beta diversity per million T cells was roughly linear with age.

In the case of this clonotype: Its antigen remains unidentified.

Primers used in a second PCR of about 6 to 11 cycles were a sample-barcoded 5' primer and a J-beta primer mix. TCRdb called the 5' RACE reads again in MiXCR, with one record for every CDR3 protein. Of around 2 million distinct CDR3 sequences in the sample, approximately 40% were seen once. The sample, around 10 milliliters of peripheral blood, was drawn from each donor. A minimum of 6.5 million PBMCs was isolated per sample. Germline CDR1 reads MNHNY; CDR2 reads SVGAGI (reference sequence). This CDR3 contains 15 residues. V trimming: 2 bases; J trimming: 3 bases; junction bases outside the gene matches: 6.

The rearrangement links TRBV6-6 to TRBJ1-2; 7 bases are shared with TRBD1. The source is a human donor in good health. Sequencing was carried out using blood. CDR3 protein: CASSYATGTDYGYTF. In DNA form, the CDR3 reads TGTGCCAGCAGTTACGCAACCGGGACAGACTATGGCTACACCTTC.